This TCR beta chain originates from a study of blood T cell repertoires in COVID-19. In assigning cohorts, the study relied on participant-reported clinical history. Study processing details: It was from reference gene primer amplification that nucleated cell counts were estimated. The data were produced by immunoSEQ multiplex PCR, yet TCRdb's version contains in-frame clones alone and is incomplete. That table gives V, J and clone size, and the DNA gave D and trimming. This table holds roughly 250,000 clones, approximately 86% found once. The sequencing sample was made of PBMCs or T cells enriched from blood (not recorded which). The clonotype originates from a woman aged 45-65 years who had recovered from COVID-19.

The CDR3 sequence: CASDRVDRDEQYF. CDR3 coding DNA: TGTGCCAGCGACAGGGTAGATCGGGACGAGCAGTACTTC. The rearrangement links TRBV6-5 to TRBJ2-7; 7 bases line up with TRBD1. The V and J ends lost 8 bases and 5 bases, in that order; junction bases with no gene match: 9. The length of the CDR3 is 13 residues. The germline V gene encodes CDR1 MNHEY and CDR2 SVGAGI.